Shown below are 22 T cell receptor beta chains from a single sample sequenced in a study of blood T cells in healthy people across ages. A second roughly 7 to 12 cycle PCR used barcoded and J-beta primers. TCRdb reprocessed the 5' RACE reads via MiXCR and lists one record per CDR3 protein. The sample lists over 1,500,000 distinct CDR3 sequences, 39% occurring once. The sample taken for sequencing was blood. These receptors were collected from a human donor in good health.

This clonotype was observed a few times. The chain combines TRBV12-3 or TRBV12-4 with TRBJ1-2; 8 bases align to TRBD1. CDR3 length: 15 residues. J was trimmed by 4 bases and V by 6 bases; bases with no gene match: 10. CDR3 sequence: CASSPPGGTVYGYTF. The CDR3 DNA reads as TGTGCCAGCAGCCCTCCAGGGGGCACTGTCTATGGCTACACCTTC.

This clonotype was seen a single time. This chain joins TRBV6-5 and TRBJ2-7; weak D call: TRBD1 (5 bases). Germline V CDR1 and CDR2: MNHEY, SVGAGI. CDR3 size: 14 residues. Deletions cut 6 bases from V and 3 bases from J, with 15 bases between. This CDR3 is CASRGLSEIYEQYF. DNA of the CDR3: TGTGCCAGCAGGGGGCTTTCGGAAATCTACGAGCAGTACTTC.

This clonotype was observed a handful of times. V gene TRBV15 combines with J gene TRBJ1-2, with D hard to call. The CDR3 is made up of 15 amino acids. The germline V and J ends were trimmed by 1 base and 8 bases, with 17 bases remaining between them. Germline V gene data show CDR1 as LNHNV and CDR2 as YYDKDF (reference sequence). CDR3 in amino acids: CATSRAPAPAEGYTF. CDR3 in DNA: TGTGCCACCAGCAGAGCACCAGCCCCGGCCGAGGGCTACACCTTC. Based on the CDR3 plus reference TRBV15 and TRBJ1-2, the full variable domain is DAMVIQNPRYQVTQFGKPVTLSCSQTLNHNVMYWYQQKSSQAPKLLFHYYDKDFNNEADTPDNFQSRRPNTSFCFLDIRSPGLGDTAMYLCATSRAPAPAEGYTFGSGTRLTVV.

The table lists this clonotype with a few counts. V usage is TRBV11-2 and J usage is TRBJ1-2; 7 bases fit TRBD1. The CDR3 loop spans 15 amino acids. V was pared by 0 bases and J by 13 bases, with 14 bases of the junction left unmatched. Looked up from germline, CDR1 is SGHAT and CDR2 is FQNNGV. CDR3 sequence (DNA): TGTGCCAGCAGCTTAGATTGGGGACAGCGAATCCTACCCACCTTC. This codes for CASSLDWGQRILPTF.

This clonotype has at least ten counts. The V and J genes are TRBV7-9 and TRBJ2-7; D not resolved. V lost 1 base and J 4 bases, leaving 5 bases between the germline ends. Germline loops: CDR1 SEHNR, CDR2 FQNEAQ (reference sequence). CDR3 length: 12 amino acids. The CDR3 DNA is TGTGCCAGCAGCTTAGAGGTGTACGAGCAGTACTTC. Translating it yields CASSLEVYEQYF.

The rearrangement links TRBV12-3 or TRBV12-4 to TRBJ1-5, with TRBD1 as a possible D gene (5 bases). The CDR3 runs 13 residues. With 8 bases removed from V and 6 bases from J, the gap between germline ends came to 14 bases. The CDR3 loop reads CASGGGMGQPQHF. The CDR3, as DNA: TGTGCCAGCGGGGGAGGTATGGGTCAGCCCCAGCATTTT.

The chain links TRBV4-3 to TRBJ1-4; TRBD1 matches at 7 bases. This CDR3 is 18 amino acids long. The V and J ends lost 2 bases and 0 bases, in that order; junction bases with no gene match: 9. Germline values: CDR1 LGHNA, CDR2 YSLEER. CDR3 region: CASSQSTGPDATNEKLFF. DNA for the CDR3: TGCGCCAGCAGCCAATCGACAGGGCCCGACGCAACTAATGAAAAACTGTTTTTT.

This clonotype was seen a few times. The V gene is TRBV28, the J gene TRBJ1-1; D unclear. V lost 5 bases and J 6 bases, leaving 16 bases between the germline ends. This CDR3 comprises 14 residues. The germline gives CDR1 MDHEN, CDR2 SYDVKM. CDR3 region: CASSPINGFSEAFF. The DNA for the CDR3 is TGTGCCAGCAGTCCCATAAATGGGTTTTCTGAAGCTTTCTTT.

This clonotype was seen at least ten times. At one of its ends the junction is not consistent with the germline gene, which may arise from a read error. The V and J genes are TRBV5-1 and TRBJ2-7; no definite D call. The CDR3 is 13 amino acids. Looked up from germline, CDR1 is SGHRS and CDR2 is YFSETQ. The CDR3 DNA is TGTGCCAGCAGCTTAGGGCGGAACTACGAGCAGTACTTC. This encodes CASSLGRNYEQYF.

This clonotype has a handful of counts. The gene calls are TRBV15 and TRBJ2-7, with D unresolved. Germline V gives CDR1 LNHNV, CDR2 YYDKDF (reference sequence). CDR3 length equals 14 residues. The V and J ends lost 0 bases and 4 bases respectively, with 10 bases between them. The chain's CDR3 is CATSRDSVRYEQYF. DNA of the CDR3: TGTGCCACCAGCAGAGATAGTGTCAGATACGAGCAGTACTTC. Variable domain in full (rest from reference TRBV15 and TRBJ2-7): DAMVIQNPRYQVTQFGKPVTLSCSQTLNHNVMYWYQQKSSQAPKLLFHYYDKDFNNEADTPDNFQSRRPNTSFCFLDIRSPGLGDTAMYLCATSRDSVRYEQYFGPGTRLTVT.

The J gene is TRBJ1-3, the V gene TRBV20-1, with D unresolved. The CDR3 contains 14 residues. Germline V gives CDR1 DFQATT, CDR2 SNEGSKA (reference sequence). V lost 6 bases, J lost 4 bases, and 16 bases lay in between. Written as DNA, the CDR3 is TGCAGTGCCACGGTTGGGGTGGAAGGAAACACCATATATTTT. Residues: CSATVGVEGNTIYF.

On this clonotype itself: One end of the junction varies from germline; a read error may be responsible. This rearrangement joins TRBV12-3 or TRBV12-4 to TRBJ2-3; 15 nucleotides align to TRBD2. This CDR3 spans 17 amino acids. CDR3 sequence (DNA): TGTGCCAGCAGTTTTGGACTAGCGGGGGGGACGGCAGATGCGCAGTATTTT. Translation: CASSFGLAGGTADAQYF.

The J gene is TRBJ2-3, the V gene TRBV25-1, with D uncertain. The CDR3 is made up of 16 amino acids. Germline V CDR1 and CDR2: MGHDK, SYGVNS. V was trimmed by 3 bases and J by 2 bases, leaving 15 bases between them. As DNA, the CDR3 is TGTGCCAGCAGTGAGTGGGCTGCGTTAGACACAGATACGCAGTATTTT. It codes for CASSEWAALDTDTQYF.

The table lists this clonotype with a few counts. The J gene is TRBJ1-2, the V gene TRBV20-1; D uncertain. The V end was cut by 3 bases, the J end by 8 bases, with 13 bases between. Germline CDR1 and CDR2: DFQATT and SNEGSKA (reference sequence). The CDR3 extends over 12 amino acids. CDR3 loop: CSASTRGWGYTF. The CDR3 DNA reads as TGCAGTGCTAGCACGCGGGGATGGGGCTACACCTTC.

The chain combines TRBV3-1 with TRBJ1-1, with unresolved D. The CDR3 has 12 amino acids. The V and J ends lost 4 bases and 7 bases respectively, with 10 bases between them. Looked up from germline, CDR1 is LGHDT and CDR2 is YNNKEL (reference sequence). The CDR3: CASSPLGSEAFF. CDR3 coding DNA: TGTGCCAGCAGCCCTTTGGGCAGTGAAGCTTTCTTT.

The table lists this clonotype with a few counts. This chain connects TRBV7-2 to TRBJ2-7; 12 nucleotides align to TRBD2. With V trimmed by 3 bases and J by 2 bases, 8 bases remained unmatched. Germline V CDR1 and CDR2: SGHTA, FQGNSA. The CDR3 spans 17 residues. The chain's CDR3 is CASSFRRTSGATYEQYF. The CDR3 DNA is TGTGCCAGCAGCTTCCGAAGGACTAGCGGGGCCACCTACGAGCAGTACTTC.

This clonotype was seen repeatedly, ten times or more. The J gene is TRBJ2-7, the V gene TRBV11-2; the match to TRBD1 covers 8 bases. The CDR3 extends over 13 amino acids. Germline lookup yields CDR1 SGHAT and CDR2 FQNNGV. After removal of 3 bases from V and 6 bases from J, the junction contained 4 bases not matched to a gene. The DNA for the CDR3 is TGTGCCAGCAGCTTGGACAGGGTGGGCGAGCAGTACTTC. This encodes CASSLDRVGEQYF.

The CDR3 DNA reads as TGTGCCAGCAGTTACGTGGCAGGGGGCAAGGGAGAGACCCAGTACTTC. Translation gives CASSYVAGGKGETQYF. The chain uses TRBV6-2 or TRBV6-3 and TRBJ2-5; 8 nucleotides match TRBD1. Germline CDR1 reads MNHEY; CDR2 reads SVGEGT. The junction had 9 bases not matched to a gene; V was cut back by 2 bases and J by 4 bases. CDR3 length: 16 amino acids.

The rearrangement links TRBV6-6 to TRBJ2-5, with TRBD2 as a possible D gene (6 bases). The V and J ends lost 9 bases and 1 base respectively, with 15 bases between them. The CDR3 covers 14 residues. Germline-derived CDR1 and CDR2 are MNHNY and SVGAGI (reference sequence). The CDR3 sequence: CARTLGTSQETQYF. In DNA, the CDR3 is TGTGCCAGGACATTGGGGACTTCCCAAGAGACCCAGTACTTC.

The chain recombines TRBV7-3 with TRBJ1-4, with 9 bases lining up with TRBD1. The J segment lost 6 bases and the V segment lost 4 bases, leaving 6 bases of the junction unmatched. Germline CDR1 and CDR2: SGHTA and FQGTGA. CDR3 length: 15 amino acids. CDR3 sequence reads: CASSSTGDRDEKLFF. The DNA of the CDR3 is TGTGCCAGCAGCTCCACTGGGGACAGGGATGAAAAACTGTTTTTT. Variable domain in full (rest from reference TRBV7-3 and TRBJ1-4): GAGVSQTPSNKVTEKGKYVELRCDPISGHTALYWYRQSLGQGPEFLIYFQGTGAADDSGLPNDRFFAVRPEGSVSTLKIQRTERGDSAVYLCASSSTGDRDEKLFFGSGTQLSVL.

The genes are TRBV7-3 and TRBJ2-3; D not resolved. Trimming removed 5 bases at V and 6 bases at J, with 12 bases between. The CDR3 extends over 13 amino acids. Germline CDR1 reads SGHTA; CDR2 reads FQGTGA. CDR3 region: CASSPTSWDTQYF. CDR3 nucleotides: TGTGCCAGCAGCCCTACATCGTGGGATACGCAGTATTTT.

This clonotype was counted many times. Here the CDR3 DNA reads TGTGCCAGCAGTACAAACACGAAACAGGGTGGTCGAAACACCATATATTTT. Translating gives CASSTNTKQGGRNTIYF. The chain joins TRBV2 to TRBJ1-3, with D perhaps TRBD1 (6 bases). Germline CDR1 SNHLY, CDR2 FYNNEI. V was pared by 5 bases and J by 5 bases, with 22 bases between. This CDR3 is built from 17 residues.